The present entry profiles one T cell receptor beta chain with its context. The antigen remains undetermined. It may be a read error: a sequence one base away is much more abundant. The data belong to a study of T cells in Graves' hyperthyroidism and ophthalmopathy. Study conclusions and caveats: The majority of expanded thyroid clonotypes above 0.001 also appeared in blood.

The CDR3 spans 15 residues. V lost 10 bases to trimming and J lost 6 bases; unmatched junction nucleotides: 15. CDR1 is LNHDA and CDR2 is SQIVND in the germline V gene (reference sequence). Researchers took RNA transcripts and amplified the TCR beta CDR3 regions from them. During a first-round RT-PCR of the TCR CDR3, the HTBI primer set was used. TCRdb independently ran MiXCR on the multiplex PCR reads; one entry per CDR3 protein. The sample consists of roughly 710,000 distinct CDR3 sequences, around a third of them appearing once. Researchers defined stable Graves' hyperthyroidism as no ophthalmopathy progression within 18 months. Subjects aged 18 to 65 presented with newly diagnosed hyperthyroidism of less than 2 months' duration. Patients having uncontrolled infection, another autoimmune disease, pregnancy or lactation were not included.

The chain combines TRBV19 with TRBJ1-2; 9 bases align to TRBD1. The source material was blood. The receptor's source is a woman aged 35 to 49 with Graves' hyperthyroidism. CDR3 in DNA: TGTGCCACTAGGGAAAACAGGGGGCGCACAGATGGCTACACCTTC. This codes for CATRENRGRTDGYTF.